This entry lists 23 T cell receptor beta chains sequenced from one sample in a study of graft-versus-host responses after intestinal transplantation. The data were produced by immunoSEQ multiplex PCR, yet TCRdb's version contains in-frame clones alone and is incomplete. The sample lists under 100,000 clones; 90% to 95% were seen once. The antigens for these receptors are not known. Sequenced material: unstimulated CD8+ T cells sorted from spleen or lymph node cells, taken before transplant. Source of these receptors: a human donor who was the organ donor for an intestinal transplant.

This chain uses TRBV29-1 with TRBJ1-1; tentative D call: TRBD1 (6 bases). Germline values: CDR1 SQVTM, CDR2 ANQGSEA. The CDR3 totals 13 residues. V was trimmed by 1 base and J by 8 bases, leaving 14 bases between them. The CDR3 nucleotides are TGCAGCGTTGAAGCCCGGGGGGGGCTGGAAGCTTTCTTT. The encoded protein is CSVEARGGLEAFF.

The chain joins TRBV7-3 to TRBJ2-6; 8 bases match TRBD1. CDR3 length: 15 amino acids. Trimming cost V 4 bases and J 3 bases; bases outside gene matches: 2. CDR1 and CDR2 from the germline V gene are SGHTA and FQGTGA. The CDR3 reads CASSSGTGGANVLTF. The CDR3 DNA is TGTGCCAGCAGCTCGGGGACAGGTGGGGCCAACGTCCTGACTTTC.

J is TRBJ1-5 and V is TRBV6-1, with a tentative D call TRBD1 (5 bases). From germline, CDR1 is MNHNS and CDR2 SASEGT. The CDR3 is 14 amino acids. Trimming took 1 base from V and 4 from J, leaving 8 bases between them. In DNA, the CDR3 is TGTGCCAGCAGTGAAGTGGGGGGAAATCAGCCCCAGCATTTT. This encodes CASSEVGGNQPQHF.

V usage is TRBV11-3 and J usage is TRBJ1-6; D gene unclear. Trimming left V 4 bases short and J 2 bases short, with 9 bases between. Germline assignment: CDR1 SGHNT and CDR2 YENEEA. The CDR3 runs 15 residues. The chain's CDR3 is CASSSRETYNSPLHF. The CDR3, as DNA: TGTGCCAGCAGCTCTCGGGAGACCTATAATTCACCCCTCCACTTT.

The rearrangement uses TRBV11-2 and TRBJ2-7, with TRBD2 identical over 7 bases. CDR1 is SGHAT and CDR2 is FQNNGV in the germline V gene. The V segment lost 5 bases and the J segment 5 bases; nucleotides outside the gene matches: 3. The CDR3 covers 12 residues. The DNA of the CDR3 is TGTGCCAGCAGCCGGGAGGCCCACGAGCAGTACTTC. Its protein is CASSREAHEQYF.

The chain uses TRBV7-9 and TRBJ1-4; unclear D gene. This CDR3 is built from 14 residues. Between the trimmed V and J ends, which lost 4 bases and 8 bases, there was a span of 14 bases. Germline V gene sequence: CDR1 SEHNR, CDR2 FQNEAQ (reference sequence). The CDR3 DNA reads TGTGCCAGCAGCTCCCCGGGAGGCGGAGAAAAACTGTTTTTT. Its translation: CASSSPGGGEKLFF. The whole variable domain, remainder taken from reference TRBV7-9 and TRBJ1-4, is DTGVSQNPRHKITKRGQNVTFRCDPISEHNRLYWYRQTLGQGPEFLTYFQNEAQLEKSRLLSDRFSAERPKGSFSTLEIQRTEQGDSAMYLCASSSPGGGEKLFFGSGTQLSVL.

The chain carries TRBV2 and TRBJ2-1, with TRBD2 as a possible D gene (7 bases). V was pared by 7 bases and J by 2 bases, with 18 bases between. Germline V gives CDR1 SNHLY, CDR2 FYNNEI. This CDR3 contains 16 residues. The CDR3 bases are TGTGCCAGCACTGGGGGGGCTAGCGGACCCTACAATGAGCAGTTCTTC. Its protein product is CASTGGASGPYNEQFF. The full variable domain, its missing parts supplied by reference TRBV2 and TRBJ2-1, is EPEVTQTPSHQVTQMGQEVILRCVPISNHLYFYWYRQILGQKVEFLVSFYNNEISEKSEIFDDQFSVERPDGSNFTLKIRSTKLEDSAMYFCASTGGASGPYNEQFFGPGTRLTVL.

The chain employs TRBV27 and TRBJ2-7, with 9 bases lining up with TRBD2. The CDR3 spans 13 residues. Per the germline V gene, CDR1 is MNHEY and CDR2 is SMNVEV (reference sequence). V lost 8 bases and J lost 0; bases outside the gene matches: 2. CDR3 nucleotide sequence: TGTGCCAGCGGACTAGCGAACTCCTACGAGCAGTACTTC. This translates into CASGLANSYEQYF.

This sequence joins TRBV28 and TRBJ1-1; 7 nucleotides match TRBD1. The CDR3 sequence is 14 residues long. CDR1 is MDHEN and CDR2 is SYDVKM in the germline V gene. V dropped 2 bases and J dropped 7; count of bases not matched to a gene: 7. Written as DNA, the CDR3 is TGTGCCAGCAGTTTAGGGGGCAGGGGGATTGAAGCTTTCTTT. Encoded protein: CASSLGGRGIEAFF.

This chain uses TRBV19 with TRBJ1-2, with 7 bases matching TRBD1. The CDR3 is 13 amino acids. After removal of 5 bases from V and 4 bases from J, the junction contained 4 bases not matched to a gene. CDR1 and CDR2 (germline): LNHDA, SQIVND (reference sequence). The CDR3 nucleotides are TGTGCCAGTAGTCCCGGGACAGTCTATGGCTACACCTTC. It is translated as CASSPGTVYGYTF.

The gene calls are TRBV9 and TRBJ2-1, with 7 bases that match TRBD2. CDR1 and CDR2 from the germline V gene are SGDLS and YYNGEE. The CDR3 runs 13 residues. Trimming removed 6 bases from V and 6 bases from J; junction bases left unmatched: 6. CDR3 DNA sequence: TGTGCCAGCACAGGGTGGGAGGGCAATGAGCAGTTCTTC. Protein sequence: CASTGWEGNEQFF. Full variable domain (outside the CDR3, taken from reference TRBV9 and TRBJ2-1): DSGVTQTPKHLITATGQRVTLRCSPRSGDLSVYWYQQSLDQGLQFLIQYYNGEERAKGNILERFSAQQFPDLHSELNLSSLELGDSALYFCASTGWEGNEQFFGPGTRLTVL.

This clone was picked up one time. The rearrangement links TRBV4-3 to TRBJ1-1; D uncertain. Germline lookup yields CDR1 LGHNA and CDR2 YSLEER. This CDR3 region has 21 residues. The V end was cut by 1 base, the J end by 4 bases, with 31 bases between. CDR3 region: CASSQVFPGQGWRVMFTEAFF. CDR3 DNA: TGCGCCAGCAGCCAAGTTTTTCCGGGTCAAGGATGGCGGGTAATGTTCACTGAAGCTTTCTTT.

CDR3 nucleotide sequence: TGTGCCAGCTCCTCAACTACCGGGACGGGAGAGGGCTACACCTTC. Translating it yields CASSSTTGTGEGYTF. The chain joins TRBV9 to TRBJ1-2; D is perhaps TRBD1 (5 bases). CDR1 is SGDLS, CDR2 YYNGEE, per germline. This CDR3 region has 15 residues. V lost 7 bases and J 8 bases, leaving 24 bases between the germline ends.

The chain recombines TRBV7-9 with TRBJ2-1; 10 nucleotides match TRBD2. This CDR3 has 18 residues. Trimming at V came to 3 bases and at J to 4 bases, leaving 12 bases not matched to a gene. The V gene's germline CDR1 is SEHNR and CDR2 FQNEAQ (reference sequence). Here the CDR3 DNA reads TGTGCCAGCAGCTTGCCCTCGAGTTTTAGCGGGGGGTACAATGAGCAGTTCTTC. Residues: CASSLPSSFSGGYNEQFF.

The chain couples TRBV27 to TRBJ1-2; the D is unclear. Germline loops: CDR1 MNHEY, CDR2 SMNVEV (reference sequence). V was pared by 5 bases and J by 4 bases, with 14 bases between. The CDR3 loop spans 14 amino acids. In nucleotides, the CDR3 is TGTGCCAGCAGTCGTATTATAGCGGGCTATGGCTACACCTTC. Its protein product is CASSRIIAGYGYTF.

This clone is a singleton in its sample. The J gene is TRBJ2-5, the V gene TRBV28; 11 bases are shared with TRBD2. With the DNA end fitting TRBJ2-7 better, the J assignment may be wrong. Germline V gene sequence: CDR1 MDHEN, CDR2 SYDVKM. CDR3 size: 18 residues. CDR3 bases: TGTGCCAGCAGTCTGACCGGGACTAGCGGAAGATGGAACTACGAGCAGTACTTC. Its protein is CASSLTGTSGRWNYEQYF.

This clone was recorded once. The chain joins TRBV29-1 to TRBJ2-2, with D tentatively TRBD2 (5 bases). CDR3 length: 14 residues. The V gene's germline CDR1 is SQVTM and CDR2 ANQGSEA. The V and J ends lost 7 bases and 1 base respectively, with 13 bases between them. The CDR3 DNA reads as TGCAGCGCCCGACTACGGGGGAACACCGGGGAGCTGTTTTTT. Amino acid sequence: CSARLRGNTGELFF.

The CDR3: CASRGSSYNSPLHF. For the CDR3, the DNA is TGTGCCAGCCGGGGGAGCTCCTATAATTCACCCCTCCACTTT. The J gene is TRBJ1-6, the V gene TRBV9; tentative D call: TRBD1 (5 bases). From germline, CDR1 is SGDLS and CDR2 YYNGEE. V gave up 7 bases and J gave up 0 bases, with 8 bases separating them. The CDR3 spans 14 residues.

CDR3 sequence (DNA): TGCAGCGTAGCAGGGGTCGGCTACACCTTC. Protein sequence: CSVAGVGYTF. V and J are TRBV29-1 and TRBJ1-2; TRBD1 is a possible D gene (6 bases). CDR1 SQVTM and CDR2 ANQGSEA come from the germline V gene. The CDR3 contains 10 residues. The germline V and J ends were trimmed by 6 bases and 8 bases, with 10 bases remaining between them.

CDR3 in DNA: TGCGCCAGCAGCCCGGAGGGACAGGGGGATGAAGCTTTCTTT. As protein: CASSPEGQGDEAFF. The chain uses TRBV5-1 and TRBJ1-1; 11 nucleotides match TRBD1. The CDR3 consists of 14 residues. V lost 4 bases, J lost 7 bases, and 6 bases stayed unmatched. CDR1 is SGHRS and CDR2 is YFSETQ in the germline V gene.

The chain employs TRBV11-2 and TRBJ2-5; maybe TRBD1 (5 bases). The V and J ends lost 6 bases and 1 base respectively, with 12 bases between them. Looked up from germline, CDR1 is SGHAT and CDR2 is FQNNGV. CDR3 length equals 14 residues. CDR3 nucleotides: TGTGCCAGCAGTTCCCCCGACAGCCAAGAGACCCAGTACTTC. Residues: CASSSPDSQETQYF.

In this sample, this clone turned up once. The chain joins TRBV19 to TRBJ2-1, with 9 bases fitting TRBD2. V shed 0 bases and J 2 bases; nucleotides not matched to a gene: 14. The length of the CDR3 is 20 residues. Germline lookup yields CDR1 LNHDA and CDR2 SQIVND (reference sequence). The CDR3 DNA reads as TGTGCCAGTAGTATAGATAGTGGACTAGCGAGCATACTACCCTACAATGAGCAGTTCTTC. As protein: CASSIDSGLASILPYNEQFF.

The V call is TRBV28, the J call TRBJ1-1; TRBD1 agrees at 9 bases. There are 15 residues in the CDR3. Germline CDR1 is MDHEN and CDR2 is SYDVKM. The junction had 6 bases not matched to a gene; V was cut back by 5 bases and J by 2 bases. The CDR3 sequence is CASSPLQGANTEAFF. The CDR3 nucleotides read TGTGCCAGCAGTCCTCTACAGGGGGCAAACACTGAAGCTTTCTTT.